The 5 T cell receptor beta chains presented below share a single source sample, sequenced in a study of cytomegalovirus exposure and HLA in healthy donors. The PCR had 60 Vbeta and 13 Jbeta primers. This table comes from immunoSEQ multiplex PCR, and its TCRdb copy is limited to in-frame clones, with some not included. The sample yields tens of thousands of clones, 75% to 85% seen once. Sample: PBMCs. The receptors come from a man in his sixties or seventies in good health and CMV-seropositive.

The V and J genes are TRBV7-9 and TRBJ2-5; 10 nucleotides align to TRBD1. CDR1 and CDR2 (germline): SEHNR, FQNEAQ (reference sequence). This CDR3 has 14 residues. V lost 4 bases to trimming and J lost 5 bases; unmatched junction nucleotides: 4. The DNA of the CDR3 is TGTGCCAGCAGCTGGGACAGGGGTCATGAGACCCAGTACTTC. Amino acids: CASSWDRGHETQYF.

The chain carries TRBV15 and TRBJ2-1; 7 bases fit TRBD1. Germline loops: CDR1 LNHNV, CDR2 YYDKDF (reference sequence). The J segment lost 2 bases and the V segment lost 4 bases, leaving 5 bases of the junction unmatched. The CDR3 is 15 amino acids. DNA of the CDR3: TGTGCCACCAGCAACGACAGGGTCGCCTACAATGAGCAGTTCTTC. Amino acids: CATSNDRVAYNEQFF. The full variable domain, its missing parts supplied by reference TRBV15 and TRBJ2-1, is DAMVIQNPRYQVTQFGKPVTLSCSQTLNHNVMYWYQQKSSQAPKLLFHYYDKDFNNEADTPDNFQSRRPNTSFCFLDIRSPGLGDTAMYLCATSNDRVAYNEQFFGPGTRLTVL.

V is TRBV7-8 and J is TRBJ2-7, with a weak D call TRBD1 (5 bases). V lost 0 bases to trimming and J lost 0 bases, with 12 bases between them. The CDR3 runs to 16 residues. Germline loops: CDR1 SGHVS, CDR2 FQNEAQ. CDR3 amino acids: CASSLAGRTISYEQYF. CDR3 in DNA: TGTGCCAGCAGCTTAGCGGGGCGGACAATCTCCTACGAGCAGTACTTC.

CDR3 sequence reads: CAWTSFSGTYEQYF. As DNA, the CDR3 is TGTGCCTGGACATCTTTCAGCGGGACCTACGAGCAGTACTTC. J is TRBJ2-7 and V is TRBV30; the match to TRBD2 covers 7 bases. The germline gives CDR1 GTSNPN, CDR2 SVGIG (reference sequence). This CDR3 comprises 14 residues. Trimming at V came to 4 bases and at J to 2 bases, leaving 8 bases not matched to a gene.

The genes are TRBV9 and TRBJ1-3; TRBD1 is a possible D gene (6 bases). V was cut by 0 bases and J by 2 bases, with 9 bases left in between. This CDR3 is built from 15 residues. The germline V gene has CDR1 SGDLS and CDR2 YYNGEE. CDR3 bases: TGTGCCAGCAGCGTAGCATGGACAGCTGGAAACACCATATATTTT. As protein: CASSVAWTAGNTIYF.